One sample yielded the 16 T cell receptor beta chains listed below, sequenced in a study of early T cells in non-severe SARS-CoV-2 infection. In TCRdb, the 5' RACE reads were re-called with MiXCR into one record per CDR3 protein. The data show roughly 34,000 distinct CDR3 sequences, 7.1% seen once. The sample here was whole blood, taken at baseline. The origin of the receptors is an adult who was a healthcare worker with PCR-confirmed SARS-CoV-2 infection or an uninfected control (not recorded which).

A word on this clonotype: The junction and the germline gene differ at one end; a read error may be behind it. The rearrangement uses TRBV7-9 and TRBJ2-1; 7 bases map to TRBD2. In germline, CDR1 is SEHNR, CDR2 FQNEAQ (reference sequence). CDR3 length: 13 residues. CDR3 sequence: CASSLSAGPRGVF. In nucleotides, the CDR3 is TGTGCCAGCAGCTTATCCGCGGGTCCCCGGGGGGTCTTC.

This clonotype has at least ten counts. The chain is built from TRBV19 and TRBJ2-2; no definite D call. Germline loops: CDR1 LNHDA, CDR2 SQIVND (reference sequence). The V end was cut by 3 bases, the J end by 5 bases, with 7 bases between. This CDR3 has 13 residues. The CDR3 spells CASSMVITGELFF. Here the CDR3 DNA reads TGTGCCAGTAGTATGGTAATTACCGGGGAGCTGTTTTTT.

The chain is built from TRBV29-1 and TRBJ1-1, with D maybe TRBD1 (6 bases). Germline lookup yields CDR1 SQVTM and CDR2 ANQGSEA. This CDR3 has 13 amino acids. Trimming removed 4 bases at V and 1 base at J, with 10 bases between. CDR3 sequence reads: CSVAAGENTEAFF. DNA for the CDR3: TGCAGCGTTGCAGCAGGGGAGAACACTGAAGCTTTCTTT.

This clonotype showed up just a few times. The J gene is TRBJ2-5, the V gene TRBV9; 10 nucleotides match TRBD1. The CDR3 is made up of 14 amino acids. V shed 4 bases and J 5 bases; nucleotides not matched to a gene: 5. From germline, CDR1 is SGDLS and CDR2 YYNGEE. Here the CDR3 DNA reads TGTGCCAGCAGCACGACAGGGGGCTATGAGACCCAGTACTTC. Its translation is CASSTTGGYETQYF.

This clonotype was detected many times. This chain links TRBV20-1 with TRBJ2-7; D is uncertain. The CDR3 runs to 12 residues. V shed 0 bases and J shed 1 base, with 4 bases lying between them. Germline V lookup: CDR1 DFQATT, CDR2 SNEGSKA (reference sequence). In DNA, the CDR3 is TGCAGTGCTAGAGAGGGATCCTACGAGCAGTACTTC. Protein: CSAREGSYEQYF.

This clonotype was seen a handful of times. The V call is TRBV28, the J call TRBJ1-5, with 7 bases that match TRBD1. Germline loops: CDR1 MDHEN, CDR2 SYDVKM. Germline trimming cut 3 bases from V and 11 bases from J; bases unmatched to any gene: 1. The CDR3 extends over 11 amino acids. The CDR3 reads CASSFRGTQHF. Here the CDR3 DNA reads TGTGCCAGCAGTTTCAGGGGGACCCAGCATTTT.

This clonotype was observed at least ten times. This chain's CDR3 is CASSLRGIVEGYTF. CDR3 bases: TGTGCCAGCAGCTTACGGGGAATCGTGGAAGGCTACACCTTC. The chain employs TRBV7-2 and TRBJ1-2; no clear D. The V end was cut by 2 bases, the J end by 8 bases, with 15 bases between. Per the germline V gene, CDR1 is SGHTA and CDR2 is FQGNSA. This CDR3 is 14 amino acids long.

This clonotype was seen repeatedly, ten times or more. The rearrangement joins TRBV19 to TRBJ2-1, with 10 bases identical to TRBD2. With V trimmed by 2 bases and J by 5 bases, 15 bases remained unmatched. CDR3 size: 19 residues. Germline V gives CDR1 LNHDA, CDR2 SQIVND (reference sequence). This chain's CDR3 is CASSISGGASGSRNNEQFF. The CDR3 nucleotides are TGTGCCAGTAGTATATCGGGTGGGGCTAGCGGGAGTCGGAACAATGAGCAGTTCTTC.

This clonotype was detected ten times or more. CDR3 protein: CASSIVSGGGREAFF. The CDR3 DNA reads as TGTGCCAGTAGTATAGTCTCGGGGGGCGGTCGTGAAGCTTTCTTT. The V call is TRBV19, the J call TRBJ1-1, with D tentatively TRBD1 (6 bases). V lost 1 base to trimming and J lost 7 bases, with 16 bases between them. Germline V CDR1 and CDR2: LNHDA, SQIVND (reference sequence). The CDR3 spans 15 residues.

Sample share makes this clonotype medium-sized. The chain combines TRBV19 with TRBJ2-1, with 10 bases that match TRBD2. The CDR3 consists of 15 residues. Per germline, CDR1 LNHDA and CDR2 SQIVND (reference sequence). V was clipped by 5 bases and J by 4 bases; unmatched bases: 5. The DNA of the CDR3 is TGTGCCAGTAGTCCCCTAGCGGGAGCTTACAATGAGCAGTTCTTC. Encoded protein: CASSPLAGAYNEQFF.

This clonotype was counted only a few times. This chain joins TRBV3-1 and TRBJ1-2; possible D gene TRBD1, 5 bases. With 0 bases removed from V and 8 bases from J, the gap between germline ends came to 16 bases. There are 15 residues in the CDR3. The germline V gene encodes CDR1 LGHDT and CDR2 YNNKEL (reference sequence). CDR3 protein: CASSQEPQGTGGYTF. Here the CDR3 DNA reads TGTGCCAGCAGCCAAGAGCCCCAGGGCACGGGCGGCTACACCTTC.

Sample share makes this clonotype medium-sized. The chain employs TRBV6-5 and TRBJ1-2; a weak D match, TRBD1 (5 bases). The CDR3 extends over 13 amino acids. The V and J ends lost 6 bases and 0 bases respectively, with 8 bases between them. Germline assignment: CDR1 MNHEY and CDR2 SVGAGI. The CDR3, as DNA: TGTGCCAGCAGGCCCAGGGCTAACTATGGCTACACCTTC. This gives the protein CASRPRANYGYTF.

In its sample, this clonotype was seen a few times. The V gene is TRBV4-2, the J gene TRBJ2-6, with no clear D. The CDR3 is 19 amino acids. Trimming removed 6 bases at V and 0 bases at J, with 21 bases between. The V gene's germline CDR1 is LGHNA and CDR2 YNFKEQ. In DNA form, the CDR3 reads TGTGCCAGCAGGCAGGAGCATCCTTCGACCGGCTCTGGGGCCAACGTCCTGACTTTC. This sequence encodes CASRQEHPSTGSGANVLTF.

The chain uses TRBV5-1 and TRBJ1-5, with 11 bases lining up with TRBD1. The CDR3 runs to 15 residues. CDR1 and CDR2 from the germline V gene are SGHRS and YFSETQ. J gave up 5 bases and V 4 bases, and 5 bases lay outside the gene matches. CDR3 in DNA: TGCGCCAGCAGCCCCCTGGGACAGGGGGATCAGCCCCAGCATTTT. It encodes CASSPLGQGDQPQHF.

The rearrangement joins TRBV4-2 to TRBJ2-1; D is perhaps TRBD2 (7 bases). The ends were cut back, 1 base at V and 6 bases at J, with 19 bases in the middle. CDR1 LGHNA and CDR2 YNFKEQ come from the germline V gene. This CDR3 spans 17 amino acids. The CDR3 spells CASSQVGGEGLLNEQFF. DNA for the CDR3: TGTGCCAGCAGCCAAGTAGGGGGGGAGGGCCTTCTCAATGAGCAGTTCTTC.

The genes are TRBV12-3 or TRBV12-4 and TRBJ2-1, with a tentative D call TRBD2 (6 bases). This CDR3 comprises 14 residues. V lost 6 bases and J lost 5, with 14 bases in between. The CDR3 spells CASRIGTQNNEQFF. The CDR3 DNA is TGTGCCAGCAGGATCGGGACTCAGAACAATGAGCAGTTCTTC.